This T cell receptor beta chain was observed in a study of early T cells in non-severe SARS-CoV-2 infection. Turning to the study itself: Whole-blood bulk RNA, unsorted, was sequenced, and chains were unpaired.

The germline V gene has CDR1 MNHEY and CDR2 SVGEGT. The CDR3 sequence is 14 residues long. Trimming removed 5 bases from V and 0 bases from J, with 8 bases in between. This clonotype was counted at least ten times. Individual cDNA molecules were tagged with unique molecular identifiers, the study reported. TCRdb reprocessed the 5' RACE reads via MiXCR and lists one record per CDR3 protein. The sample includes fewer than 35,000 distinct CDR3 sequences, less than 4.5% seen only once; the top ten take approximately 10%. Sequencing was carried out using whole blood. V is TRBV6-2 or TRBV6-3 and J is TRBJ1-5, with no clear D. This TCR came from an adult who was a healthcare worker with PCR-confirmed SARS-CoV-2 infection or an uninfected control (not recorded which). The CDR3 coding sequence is TGTGCCAGCAGTGAGATTAATAGCAATCAGCCCCAGCATTTT. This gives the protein CASSEINSNQPQHF.